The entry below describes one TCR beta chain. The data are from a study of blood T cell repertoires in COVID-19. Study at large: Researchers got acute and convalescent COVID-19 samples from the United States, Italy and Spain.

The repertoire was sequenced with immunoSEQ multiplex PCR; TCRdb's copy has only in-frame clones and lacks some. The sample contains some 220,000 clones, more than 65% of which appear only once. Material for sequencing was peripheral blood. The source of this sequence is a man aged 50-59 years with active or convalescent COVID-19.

CDR3 DNA sequence: TGTGCCAGCACCCACGGGACAGGGGGCTACAATGAGCAGTTCTTC. Its translation is CASTHGTGGYNEQFF. The chain employs TRBV11-2 and TRBJ2-1, with 11 bases identical to TRBD1. The CDR3 contains 15 residues. V shed 7 bases, J shed 3 bases, and the junction held 5 bases outside the gene matches. Per the germline V gene, CDR1 is SGHAT and CDR2 is FQNNGV.